Included here is one T cell receptor (beta chain) sequence, with context. Across under 25 US areas, participants ranged in age from 18 to 89 years. Assignment of participants to cohorts was predicated upon participant-reported clinical history. Two negative PCRs, clearance, or symptom resolution characterized the recovered Cohort 3 donors. From germline, CDR1 is MNHEY and CDR2 SVGAGI. CDR3 length equals 13 residues. The V gene lost 2 bases and the J gene lost 8 bases, with 12 bases spanning the gap. This entry is derived from a study of blood T cell repertoires in COVID-19. In the original processing: The authors estimated nucleated cell counts from reference gene primer amplification. Assay: immunoSEQ multiplex PCR; the TCRdb copy retains only in-frame clones and omits some. The V and J calls and the clone size are those of that table, but D and trimming were determined from the DNA. The repertoire holds 300,000 to 400,000 clones, with 88% as singletons.

V gene TRBV6-5 combines with J gene TRBJ1-1, with D unresolved. This sequence originates from a woman aged 18-29 years who had recovered from COVID-19. The specimen was PBMCs or T cells enriched from blood (not recorded which). CDR3 region: CASSYTKRSEAFF. The CDR3 region has the DNA TGTGCCAGCAGTTACACTAAACGATCCGAAGCTTTCTTT.